This T cell receptor (beta chain) was sequenced in a study of regulatory T cells in long-lasting Graves disease. Time point reported: persistent/refractory GD, antithyroid drugs over 5 years with positive TRAb. PBMCs were the source of the RNA used for TCR sequencing. In this sample, this clonotype turned up a few times. With iRepertoire HTBI primers and Arm-PCR of CDR3 regions, TCR beta libraries were built. TCRdb fed the multiplex PCR reads into MiXCR, producing one record per CDR3 protein. The data show roughly 500,000 distinct CDR3 sequences, about 20% seen once. V was pared by 1 base and J by 4 bases, with 10 bases between. Germline assignment: CDR1 MDHEN and CDR2 SYDVKM. The CDR3 covers 14 residues.

The material sequenced was peripheral blood mononuclear cells (PBMCs), taken when the disease was refractory, from a patient treated with antithyroid drugs. The rearrangement uses TRBV28 and TRBJ1-1, with D perhaps matching TRBD1 (5 bases). The sequence was collected from a female donor with Graves disease. The CDR3 protein is CASSLYEGTTEAFF. The CDR3 DNA reads as TGTGCCAGCAGTTTATATGAGGGGACCACTGAAGCTTTCTTT.